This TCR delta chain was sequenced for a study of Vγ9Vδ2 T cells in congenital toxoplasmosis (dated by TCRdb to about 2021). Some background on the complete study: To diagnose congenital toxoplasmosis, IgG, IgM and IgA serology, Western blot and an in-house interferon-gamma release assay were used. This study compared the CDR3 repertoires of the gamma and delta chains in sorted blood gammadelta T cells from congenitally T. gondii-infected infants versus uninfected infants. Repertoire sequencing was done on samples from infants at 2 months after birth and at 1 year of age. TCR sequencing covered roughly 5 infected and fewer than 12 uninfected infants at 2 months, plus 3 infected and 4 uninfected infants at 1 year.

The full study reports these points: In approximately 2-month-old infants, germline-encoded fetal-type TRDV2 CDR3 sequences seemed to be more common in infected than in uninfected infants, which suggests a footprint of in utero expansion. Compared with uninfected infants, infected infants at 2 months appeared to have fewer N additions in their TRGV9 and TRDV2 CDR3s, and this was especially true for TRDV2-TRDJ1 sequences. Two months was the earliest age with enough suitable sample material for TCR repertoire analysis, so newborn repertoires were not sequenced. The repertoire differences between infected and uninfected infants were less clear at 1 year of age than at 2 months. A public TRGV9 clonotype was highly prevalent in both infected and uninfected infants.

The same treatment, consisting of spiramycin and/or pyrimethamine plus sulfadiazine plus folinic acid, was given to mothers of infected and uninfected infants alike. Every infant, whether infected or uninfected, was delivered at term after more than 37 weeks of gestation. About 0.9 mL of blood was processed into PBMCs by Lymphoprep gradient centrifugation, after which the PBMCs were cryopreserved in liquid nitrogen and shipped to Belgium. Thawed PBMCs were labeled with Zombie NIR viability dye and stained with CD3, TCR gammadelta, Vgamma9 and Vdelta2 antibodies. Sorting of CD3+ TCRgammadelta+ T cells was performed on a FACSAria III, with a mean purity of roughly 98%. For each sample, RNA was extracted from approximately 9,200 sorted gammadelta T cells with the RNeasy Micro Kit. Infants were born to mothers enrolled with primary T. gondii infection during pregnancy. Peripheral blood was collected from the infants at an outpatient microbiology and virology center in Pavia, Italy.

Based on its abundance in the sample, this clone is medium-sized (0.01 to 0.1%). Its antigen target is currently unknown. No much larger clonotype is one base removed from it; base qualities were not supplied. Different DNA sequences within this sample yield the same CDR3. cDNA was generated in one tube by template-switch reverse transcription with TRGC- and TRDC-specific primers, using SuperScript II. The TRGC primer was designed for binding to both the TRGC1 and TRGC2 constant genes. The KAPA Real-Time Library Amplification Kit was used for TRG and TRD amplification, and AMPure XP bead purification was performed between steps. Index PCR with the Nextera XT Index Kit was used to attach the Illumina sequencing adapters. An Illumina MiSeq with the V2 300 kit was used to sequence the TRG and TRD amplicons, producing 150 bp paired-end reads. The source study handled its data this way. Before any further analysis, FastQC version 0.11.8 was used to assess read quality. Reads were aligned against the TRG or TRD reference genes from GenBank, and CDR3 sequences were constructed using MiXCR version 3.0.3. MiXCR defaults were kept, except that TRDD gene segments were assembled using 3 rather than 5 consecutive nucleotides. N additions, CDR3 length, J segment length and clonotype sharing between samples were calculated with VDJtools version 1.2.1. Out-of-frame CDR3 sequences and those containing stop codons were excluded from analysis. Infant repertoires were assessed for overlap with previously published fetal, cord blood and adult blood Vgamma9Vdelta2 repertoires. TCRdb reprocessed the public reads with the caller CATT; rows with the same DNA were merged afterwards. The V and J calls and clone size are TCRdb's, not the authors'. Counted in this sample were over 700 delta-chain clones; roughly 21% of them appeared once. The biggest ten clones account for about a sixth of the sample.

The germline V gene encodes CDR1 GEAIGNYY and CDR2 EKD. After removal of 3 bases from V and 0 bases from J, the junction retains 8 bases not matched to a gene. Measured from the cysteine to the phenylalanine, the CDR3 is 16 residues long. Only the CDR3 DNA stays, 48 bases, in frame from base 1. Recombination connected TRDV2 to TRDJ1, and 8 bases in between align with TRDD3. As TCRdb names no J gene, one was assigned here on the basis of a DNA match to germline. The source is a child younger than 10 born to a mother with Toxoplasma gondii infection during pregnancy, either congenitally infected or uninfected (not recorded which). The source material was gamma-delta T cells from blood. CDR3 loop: CACDFLGDPYTDKLIF. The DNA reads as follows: TGTGCCTGTGACTTTCTGGGGGACCCGTACACCGATAAACTCATCTTT.